This T cell receptor (beta chain) appears in the sequencing data of a study of blood T cell repertoires in COVID-19. The wider study: T cells, B-cell-depleted T cells, or PBMCs supplied cDNA or gDNA.

This CDR3 contains 14 residues. The junction had 9 bases not matched to a gene; V was cut back by 8 bases and J by 4 bases. The germline CDR1 and CDR2 sequences are SGHRS and YFSETQ. In the authors' workflow: Estimates of nucleated cell counts were drawn from the amplification of reference gene primers. Data came from immunoSEQ multiplex PCR; TCRdb stores just in-frame clones and leaves some out. V and J calls and clone size are those listed in that table; D and trimming were worked out from the DNA. The table records fewer than 110,000 clones, 88% of them present only once. The receptor was isolated from a human donor in a cohort sampled during active COVID-19. The chain has TRBV5-1 and TRBJ2-1, with 7 bases that match TRBD1. The sequenced sample was peripheral blood. CDR3 sequence reads: CASREGGGYNEQFF. CDR3 sequence (DNA): TGCGCCAGTCGGGAAGGGGGCGGATACAATGAGCAGTTCTTC.